A single sample is the source of the 30 T cell receptor beta chains below, sequenced in a study of CD8 T cells in ankylosing spondylitis. TCRdb independently ran MiXCR on the 5' RACE reads; one entry per CDR3 protein. The table has approximately 90,000 distinct CDR3 sequences, about 8.5% seen once. Sequencing input: blood, either unsorted or a sorted T cell fraction (not recorded which). These receptor sequences come from a male donor with ankylosing spondylitis or in good health (not recorded which).

At least ten counts were recorded for this clonotype. Here the CDR3 DNA reads TGTGCCAGCAGTTTAAAGAGGTCTAGCACAGATACGCAGTATTTT. It yields the protein CASSLKRSSTDTQYF. The genes are TRBV12-3 or TRBV12-4 and TRBJ2-3; no clear D. The CDR3 loop spans 15 amino acids. V dropped 2 bases and J dropped 0 bases, with 9 bases sitting between them.

Of note for this clonotype: A much larger clone sits a single nucleotide away, making a read error possible. The V call is TRBV19, the J call TRBJ1-6; D unresolved. The CDR3 loop spans 17 amino acids. Germline CDR1 LNHDA, CDR2 SQIVND (reference sequence). CDR3 DNA: TGTGCCGGTAGTATGATGTCGGCGAGCTCCTATAATTCACCCCTCCACTTT. It yields the protein CAGSMMSASSYNSPLHF.

The chain employs TRBV12-3 or TRBV12-4 and TRBJ1-1, with D perhaps TRBD1 (6 bases). The ends were cut back, 6 bases at V and 3 bases at J, with 11 bases in the middle. The CDR3 is 13 residues long. CDR3 coding DNA: TGTGCCAGCAGCAACAGGGTGGACACTGAAGCTTTCTTT. Protein sequence: CASSNRVDTEAFF.

In its sample, this clonotype was seen many times. CDR3 residues: CASSVLGGKNEQFF. The DNA for the CDR3 is TGCGCCAGCAGCGTGCTGGGGGGGAAGAATGAGCAGTTCTTC. The chain links TRBV5-1 to TRBJ2-1, with TRBD2 matching 7 bases. The germline V gene encodes CDR1 SGHRS and CDR2 YFSETQ. The CDR3 spans 14 residues. J was trimmed by 7 bases and V by 4 bases; bases with no gene match: 8.

This clonotype was observed at least ten times. The rearrangement links TRBV11-2 to TRBJ2-1; a possible D gene is TRBD1 (6 bases). The CDR3 length is 15 residues. In germline, CDR1 is SGHAT, CDR2 FQNNGV. Trimming removed 3 bases from V and 3 bases from J, with 12 bases in between. CDR3 bases: TGTGCCAGCAGCTTCCCAGGGGACCTCTACAATGAGCAGTTCTTC. Translated, it gives CASSFPGDLYNEQFF.

This clonotype was seen at least ten times. The rearrangement links TRBV20-1 to TRBJ2-5, with D possibly TRBD1 on 6 matching bases. The germline gives CDR1 DFQATT, CDR2 SNEGSKA (reference sequence). The germline V and J ends were trimmed by 6 bases and 5 bases, with 19 bases remaining between them. The CDR3 has 14 amino acids. The CDR3 DNA is TGCAGTGCCCCCCGAGGGGGAAGCTGGGAGACCCAGTACTTC. Amino acids: CSAPRGGSWETQYF.

The V call is TRBV2, the J call TRBJ2-1; TRBD2 matches 14 bases. The length of the CDR3 is 16 residues. The germline gives CDR1 SNHLY, CDR2 FYNNEI. V lost 4 bases, J lost 7 bases, and 6 bases stayed unmatched. CDR3 nucleotide sequence: TGTGCCAGCAGTGTAACGGGACTAGCGGGAGAAAATGAGCAGTTCTTC. Encoded protein: CASSVTGLAGENEQFF.

This clonotype was detected ten times or more. The CDR3 bases are TGTGCCAGCAGCTTAGCTTCAGGGAACTATGGCTACACCTTC. Amino acids: CASSLASGNYGYTF. The V call is TRBV7-2, the J call TRBJ1-2; maybe TRBD1 (5 bases). Between the trimmed V and J ends, which lost 0 bases and 2 bases, there was a span of 7 bases. The CDR3 is 14 amino acids. Looked up from germline, CDR1 is SGHTA and CDR2 is FQGNSA.

A word on this clonotype: This may be a read error, as it is one base from a much larger clone. This rearrangement joins TRBV25-1 to TRBJ2-5, with TRBD1 matching 8 bases. Germline V gene sequence: CDR1 MGHDK, CDR2 SYGVNS. This CDR3 has 12 amino acids. V shed 6 bases and J 5 bases; nucleotides not matched to a gene: 2. CDR3 sequence reads: CASSQGAETQYF. DNA for the CDR3: TGTGCCAGCAGCCAGGGGGCCGAGACCCAGTACTTC.

V and J are TRBV7-9 and TRBJ2-6; TRBD2 aligns across 7 bases. There are 17 residues in the CDR3. V dropped 7 bases and J dropped 2; count of bases not matched to a gene: 11. Germline CDR1 reads SEHNR; CDR2 reads FQNEAQ (reference sequence). The CDR3 is CASNRFGGFAGANVLTF. DNA of the CDR3: TGTGCCAGCAACCGATTCGGGGGGTTTGCTGGGGCCAACGTCCTGACTTTC.

This clonotype was observed many times. The chain carries TRBV21-1 and TRBJ2-2; no DNA check was done on the table's D call, TRBD2. TRBV21-1 corresponds to a pseudogene. CDR3 length equals 22 residues. Written as DNA, the CDR3 is TGTGCCAGCAGCACCCACCCAAGACTAGCGGGATTTAGACGTTTAGCCACCGGGGAGCTGTTTTTT. Protein sequence: CASSTHPRLAGFRRLATGELFF.

This clonotype was observed many times. V is TRBV6-2 or TRBV6-3 and J is TRBJ2-7, with D possibly being TRBD1 (6 bases). CDR3 length: 14 residues. The V end lost 3 bases, the J end lost 6 bases, and 15 bases lay between the germline ends. Germline CDR1 reads MNHEY; CDR2 reads SVGEGT. The CDR3 sequence: CASSYLRGFGEQYF. The DNA for the CDR3 is TGTGCCAGCAGTTATCTCAGGGGATTTGGCGAGCAGTACTTC.

There are many counts of this clonotype. The genes are TRBV19 and TRBJ1-4; possibly TRBD1 for D (6 bases). The CDR3 loop spans 16 amino acids. Germline loops: CDR1 LNHDA, CDR2 SQIVND (reference sequence). V was pared by 9 bases and J by 4 bases, with 21 bases between. CDR3 amino acids: CASHLGGGLNNEKLFF. The CDR3 nucleotides are TGTGCCAGCCACCTCGGGGGGGGGCTCAATAATGAAAAACTGTTTTTT.

The gene calls are TRBV3-1 and TRBJ2-3, with D unresolved. V lost 6 bases and J 4 bases, leaving 8 bases between the germline ends. This CDR3 has 12 amino acids. Per the germline V gene, CDR1 is LGHDT and CDR2 is YNNKEL (reference sequence). The CDR3 DNA reads TGTGCCAGCAGTCGGGTGTCAGATACGCAGTATTTT. Translation: CASSRVSDTQYF.

A remark on this clonotype: One base away lies a much larger clone, so this may be a sequencing read error. This chain links TRBV27 with TRBJ2-5, with 9 bases fitting TRBD2. From germline, CDR1 is MNHEY and CDR2 SMNVEV (reference sequence). The CDR3 runs 11 residues. The CDR3 DNA reads as TGTGTCAGCGGGAGGCAAGAGACCCAGTACTTC. Translated, it gives CVSGRQETQYF.

Concerning this clonotype itself: A much more abundant neighbour one base away suggests this may be a read error. This rearrangement joins TRBV21-1 to TRBJ2-1; the listed D gene, TRBD1, was not tested against the DNA. TRBV21-1 is reported as a pseudogene. This CDR3 spans 16 amino acids. The CDR3 DNA sequence: TGTGCCAGCAGCTCCCGGAGGGTTGGCTCCTACAATGAGCAGCTCTTC. This codes for CASSSRRVGSYNEQLF.

In the case of this clonotype: This may arise from a read error, as a much more abundant clone is one base away. V gene TRBV14 combines with J gene TRBJ1-4; the D is unclear. The ends were cut back, 2 bases at V and 6 bases at J, with 16 bases in the middle. The germline gives CDR1 SGHDN, CDR2 FVKESK. CDR3 size: 16 residues. The CDR3 loop reads CASSQRFRTQHEKLFF. The CDR3 nucleotides read TGTGCCAGCAGCCAAAGGTTCCGGACCCAACATGAAAAACTGTTTTTT.

This clonotype was counted many times. As DNA, the CDR3 is TGCGCCAGCAGCCCGGGACTAGCGGACAATGAGCAGTTCTTC. It is translated as CASSPGLADNEQFF. The rearrangement uses TRBV5-1 and TRBJ2-1; 11 bases are a match to TRBD2. The CDR3 contains 14 residues. V shed 4 bases and J 5 bases; nucleotides not matched to a gene: 2. Germline-derived CDR1 and CDR2 are SGHRS and YFSETQ.

The gene calls are TRBV5-4 and TRBJ1-4; 8 bases are shared with TRBD1. Looked up from germline, CDR1 is SGHNT and CDR2 is YYREEE (reference sequence). J was trimmed by 8 bases and V by 2 bases; bases with no gene match: 20. The CDR3 is made up of 19 amino acids. The CDR3 spells CASSLSAGTGDRRGEKLFF. DNA for the CDR3: TGTGCCAGCAGCTTAAGCGCCGGGACAGGTGATAGGCGGGGAGAAAAACTGTTTTTT.

About this clonotype: A much larger clone sits a single nucleotide away, making a read error possible. This CDR3 fails to terminate in the conserved phenylalanine or tryptophan, so it likely reflects a read error. The rearrangement uses TRBV20-1 and TRBJ1-1; maybe TRBD1 (6 bases). Trimming shortened V by 2 bases and J by 2 bases, and 15 bases separated the two germline ends. Per germline, CDR1 DFQATT and CDR2 SNEGSKA (reference sequence). The length of the CDR3 is 15 residues. The CDR3 DNA sequence: TGCAGTGCTAGACAGGGGTTGGGTCTCAACACTGAAGCTTTCCTT. Its translation: CSARQGLGLNTEAFL.

The J gene is TRBJ2-7, the V gene TRBV12-3 or TRBV12-4; 9 nucleotides align to TRBD1. This CDR3 contains 16 residues. With 4 bases clipped from V and 3 bases from J, the junction kept 10 bases outside the gene matches. Here the CDR3 DNA reads TGTGCCAGCAGTTGGGGCGGGACAGGGACCTACTACGAGCAGTACTTC. This sequence encodes CASSWGGTGTYYEQYF.

This clonotype was seen ten or more times. The J gene is TRBJ1-5, the V gene TRBV6-5; D is undetermined. CDR1 MNHEY and CDR2 SVGAGI come from the germline V gene. V was trimmed by 0 bases and J by 1 base, leaving 16 bases between them. This CDR3 region has 18 residues. CDR3 DNA sequence: TGTGCCAGCAGTTACTCAAACCGGCAGGTGAGGAGCAATCAGCCCCAGCATTTT. Its translation is CASSYSNRQVRSNQPQHF.

This clonotype has at least ten counts. This sequence joins TRBV7-2 and TRBJ1-2, with a tentative D call TRBD1 (5 bases). Trimming left V 8 bases short and J 8 bases short, with 18 bases between. The CDR3 consists of 13 residues. Per the germline V gene, CDR1 is SGHTA and CDR2 is FQGNSA. This chain's CDR3 is CASSEGRVQGYTF. DNA for the CDR3: TGTGCCAGCTCCGAGGGACGGGTGCAGGGCTACACCTTC.

This clonotype was observed many times. The CDR3 sequence: CASSPSLGSVSEQFF. As DNA, the CDR3 is TGTGCCAGCAGCCCCTCACTGGGGAGTGTGAGTGAGCAGTTCTTC. The chain recombines TRBV7-8 with TRBJ2-1, with D perhaps TRBD2 (5 bases). The CDR3 is made up of 15 amino acids. Deletions cut 5 bases from V and 9 bases from J, with 20 bases between. Germline CDR1 and CDR2: SGHVS and FQNEAQ.

The chain is built from TRBV27 and TRBJ2-7, with D tentatively TRBD1 (6 bases). The V end was cut by 2 bases, the J end by 0 bases, with 11 bases between. The germline V gene has CDR1 MNHEY and CDR2 SMNVEV (reference sequence). This CDR3 contains 15 residues. CDR3 sequence reads: CASSLSTGPSYEQYF. The CDR3 DNA reads as TGTGCCAGCAGTTTAAGCACAGGGCCCTCCTACGAGCAGTACTTC.

This rearrangement joins TRBV11-1 to TRBJ2-7, with D hard to call. The germline CDR1 and CDR2 sequences are SGHAT and FQDESV (reference sequence). V lost 0 bases to trimming and J lost 2 bases, with 8 bases between them. This CDR3 is 14 amino acids long. The CDR3 sequence: CASSLAAAPYEQYF. CDR3 coding DNA: TGTGCCAGCAGCTTAGCGGCCGCCCCCTACGAGCAGTACTTC.

Only a few counts were recorded for this clonotype. The rearrangement links TRBV7-8 to TRBJ1-1; possibly TRBD1 for D (5 bases). CDR1 is SGHVS, CDR2 FQNEAQ, per germline. The CDR3 sequence is 18 residues long. V was shortened by 0 bases and J by 1 base, with 18 bases between the two germline ends. This chain's CDR3 is CASSLAGRLSVGNTEAFF. DNA for the CDR3: TGTGCCAGCAGCTTAGCGGGGCGCCTTTCCGTGGGGAACACTGAAGCTTTCTTT.

A few counts support this clonotype. The chain recombines TRBV14 with TRBJ1-1, with D unclear. The ends were cut back, 4 bases at V and 11 bases at J, with 8 bases in the middle. The V gene's germline CDR1 is SGHDN and CDR2 FVKESK. There are 10 residues in the CDR3. CDR3 in amino acids: CASSRSSAFF. CDR3 DNA: TGTGCCAGCAGCCGCAGCTCGGCTTTCTTT.

The chain couples TRBV4-3 to TRBJ2-5, with a weak D call TRBD1 (6 bases). The CDR3 runs 16 residues. Germline V lookup: CDR1 LGHNA, CDR2 YSLEER. Trimming removed 0 bases from V and 1 base from J, with 12 bases in between. The CDR3 reads CASSQERTVIQETQYF. CDR3 nucleotide sequence: TGCGCCAGCAGCCAAGAGAGGACAGTAATCCAAGAGACCCAGTACTTC.

This clonotype occurred many times. The V gene is TRBV28, the J gene TRBJ1-5; D remains ambiguous. Between the trimmed V and J ends, which lost 3 bases and 7 bases, there was a span of 13 bases. This CDR3 has 14 amino acids. Germline CDR1 reads MDHEN; CDR2 reads SYDVKM. The CDR3 nucleotides are TGTGCCAGCAGTTTGGGCAGGCCGAGGCAGCCCCAGCATTTT. Amino acid sequence: CASSLGRPRQPQHF.